These T cell receptor beta chains were read from a single sample in a study of shared clonotypes between healthy human individuals. Profiled with immunoSEQ multiplex PCR; TCRdb holds only in-frame clones, not every one. The repertoire consists of 950,000 to 1,100,000 clones, with about four fifths occurring once and the leading ten covering around 0.6%. Sequencing was done on a sample of memory CD4+ T cells from PBMCs. The origin of the receptors is a man aged 18 to 29 in good health. Some clones in this sample may be carry-over from other donors' samples. Both conserved end residues are part of each CDR3. Each record gives: D gene, clone size, V gene, J gene, CDR3 DNA, CDR3 protein. A D gene is named only where the DNA matches it firmly. The size entry is marked missing in some rows and otherwise reads once, few, many or a size class.

TRBD2	NA	TRBV10-3	TRBJ2-2	TGTGCCATGTCTCTAGCGGGAGGGGCCGGGGAGCTGTTTTTT	CAMSLAGGAGELFF
NA	NA	TRBV6-1	TRBJ1-2	TGTGCCAGCAGTGCCTTTGTACAGGGCTACACCTTC	CASSAFVQGYTF
TRBD2	NA	TRBV18	TRBJ2-1	TGTGCCAGCTCACCACCCGCGGGAGGGGGATACAATGAGCAGTTCTTC	CASSPPAGGGYNEQFF
TRBD1	NA	TRBV20-1	TRBJ2-7	TGCAGACCTGGGACAGGCTACGAGCAGTACTTC	CRPGTGYEQYF
NA	NA	TRBV28	TRBJ1-2	TGTGCCAGCGGACCGGGCCAAATCCCCGATGGCTACACCTTC	CASGPGQIPDGYTF
NA	NA	TRBV6-6	TRBJ1-5	TGTGCCAGCAGTCCCGGGCCTAGGAAAGGCAATCAGCCCCAGCATTTT	CASSPGPRKGNQPQHF
NA	NA	TRBV7-2	TRBJ2-5	TGTGCCGGCAGCTTAATGGGACAAAGCCAAGAGACCCAGTACTTC	CAGSLMGQSQETQYF
TRBD1	NA	TRBV5-1	TRBJ1-1	TGCGCCAGCAGCCCGGGACAGGGGTTCACTGAAGCTTTCTTT	CASSPGQGFTEAFF
TRBD1	NA	TRBV2	TRBJ1-5	TGTGCCAGCAGAGCCGGGACAGGGGGAAATCAGCCCCAGCATTTT	CASRAGTGGNQPQHF
NA	NA	TRBV15	TRBJ1-5	TGTGCCACCAGCGGGGGAAGCAATCAGCCCCAGCATTTT	CATSGGSNQPQHF
TRBD2	few	TRBV5-1	TRBJ2-3	TGCGCCAGCATGGGCGTAGCGGGGTTAGATACGCAGTATTTT	CASMGVAGLDTQYF
NA	NA	TRBV18	TRBJ2-3	TGTGCCAGCTCGGGTGCGTGGGAGGCCGCAACAGATACGCAGTATTTT	CASSGAWEAATDTQYF
TRBD2	NA	TRBV28	TRBJ2-2	TGTGCCAGCAGAAGACTAGCGGTCGCGAACACCGGGGAGCTGTTTTTT	CASRRLAVANTGELFF
TRBD1	NA	TRBV5-4	TRBJ2-6	TGTGCCAGCAGCCCGACAGGGGGCTCTGGGGCCAACGTCCTGACTTTC	CASSPTGGSGANVLTF
TRBD1	NA	TRBV27	TRBJ2-5	TGTGCCAGCAGTCCGCAGGGGGTAGCAAGACAAGAGACCCAGTACTTC	CASSPQGVARQETQYF
NA	NA	TRBV5-1	TRBJ2-3	TGCGCCAGCAGCCCCGTGGCAGATACGCAGTATTTT	CASSPVADTQYF
NA	NA	TRBV5-1	TRBJ2-1	TGCGCCAGCAGCCCAGACCCCAGCTCCAATGAGCAGTTCTTC	CASSPDPSSNEQFF
TRBD2	NA	TRBV5-1	TRBJ2-7	TGCGCCAGCAGCTTGGCATGGACTAGCGGTGCATACGAGCAGTACTTC	CASSLAWTSGAYEQYF
NA	once	TRBV6-6	TRBJ2-3	TGTGCCAGCAGTTTGGGTAGGGAAACAGATACGCAGTATTTT	CASSLGRETDTQYF
TRBD1	NA	TRBV7-2	TRBJ1-3	TGTGCCAGCAGCTTTCTCCGGGACAGCTCTGGAAACACCATATATTTT	CASSFLRDSSGNTIYF
NA	NA	TRBV20-1	TRBJ1-2	TGCAGTGCTAGTTTCCAGGGGGGCTACACCTTC	CSASFQGGYTF
NA	NA	TRBV30	TRBJ1-1	TGTGCCTGGAGTGTGGGGGGCCTCGGCACTGAAGCTTTCTTT	CAWSVGGLGTEAFF
NA	once	TRBV15	TRBJ2-7	TGTGCCACCTCGCACTCCCCGACCTACGAGCAGTACTTC	CATSHSPTYEQYF
TRBD1	few	TRBV5-6	TRBJ1-2	TGTGCCAGCAGCCCACGGGAAAGACAGGGCGTCTACACCTTC	CASSPRERQGVYTF
NA	NA	TRBV2	TRBJ2-6	TGTGCCAGCAGCTCAGGGGGGGCCCTCTCTGGGGCCAACGTCCTGACTTTC	CASSSGGALSGANVLTF
TRBD1	NA	TRBV19	TRBJ1-5	TGTGCCAGTAGTTCCCTTGGGCAGGGGGGAAGACTGGGATATCAGCCCCAGCATTTT	CASSSLGQGGRLGYQPQHF
NA	NA	TRBV6-6	TRBJ1-1	TGTGCCAGCAGTTACAACAAGTACACTGAAGCTTTCTTT	CASSYNKYTEAFF
TRBD2	NA	TRBV28	TRBJ2-1	TGTGCCAGCAAAACCGGGACTAGGAGGGATGAGCAGTTCTTC	CASKTGTRRDEQFF
TRBD2	NA	TRBV6-1	TRBJ2-1	TGTGCCAGCAGTGACCTCCTAGCGGGAGCGTATAATGAGCAGTTCTTC	CASSDLLAGAYNEQFF
NA	NA	TRBV9	TRBJ1-3	TGTGCCAGCAGCACACGGCGGGACGGGAACACCATATATTTT	CASSTRRDGNTIYF
NA	few	TRBV28	TRBJ2-7	TGTGCCAGCAGTTTATTGGCTTACGAGCAGTACTTC	CASSLLAYEQYF
NA	NA	TRBV5-6	TRBJ2-5	TGTGCCAGCAGCCTGAGCCCAGGGCAGGGGCGTGAGACCCAGTACTTC	CASSLSPGQGRETQYF
TRBD1	few	TRBV9	TRBJ2-3	TGTGCCAGCAGCGTAGGACGGACAGGGGTCGCAGATACGCAGTATTTT	CASSVGRTGVADTQYF
NA	NA	TRBV5-1	TRBJ2-5	TGCGCCAGCGGGATCGGATCGGAGACCCAGTACTTC	CASGIGSETQYF
NA	NA	TRBV5-4	TRBJ2-7	TGTGCCAGCAGCAACGGACAGAGGGGATCCCTTGGGGAGCAGTACTTC	CASSNGQRGSLGEQYF
NA	once	TRBV7-9	TRBJ2-1	TGTGCCAGCAGCGCTACGAAAAATGAGCAGTTCTTC	CASSATKNEQFF
NA	NA	TRBV29-1	TRBJ2-3	TGCAGCGTCCCCCGGGCCCCCGGCGCGCAGTATTTT	CSVPRAPGAQYF